This TCR beta chain originates from a study of blood T cell repertoires in COVID-19. Study-wide background: Specimens from acute and convalescent COVID-19 originated in the United States, Italy and Spain. T cells, B-cell-depleted T cells, or PBMCs provided the cDNA or gDNA that served as material.

Germline V gene lookup returns CDR1 GTSNPN and CDR2 SVGIG (reference sequence). Trimming removed 5 bases from V and 1 base from J; junction bases left unmatched: 3. The CDR3 totals 13 residues. The repertoire was sequenced with immunoSEQ multiplex PCR; TCRdb's copy has only in-frame clones and lacks some. The sample has around 280,000 clones, about 85% seen once; the top ten hold 2% to 2.5%. This receptor was taken from a woman aged 45-60 years who had recovered from COVID-19. The rearrangement uses TRBV30 and TRBJ2-5, with 8 bases that match TRBD2. Source material: peripheral blood. The CDR3 region has the DNA TGTGCCTGGGCGGGGGGTCTCCAAGAGACCCAGTACTTC. Its protein product is CAWAGGLQETQYF.